This T cell receptor beta chain is drawn from a study of CD8+CD57+ T cells in acquired aplastic anemia. CDR3 and TCR beta VDJ profiling relied on a genomic DNA template. TCRdb re-derived calls from the reads in MiXCR, one entry per CDR3 protein. In the table there are 250,000 to 300,000 distinct CDR3 sequences, around three fifths of which are singletons. It was patients with CD8+CD57+ cell expansion by flow cytometry who were chosen for sequencing. The CDR3 contains 14 residues. Trimming took 5 bases from V and 8 from J; bases not matched to a gene: 9. CDR1 is SQVTM and CDR2 is ANQGSEA in the germline V gene.

The sequence came from a human donor with aplastic anemia. The sample consisted of sorted CD4+, CD8+, or CD8+CD57+ T cells (not recorded which) from PBMCs. The chain carries TRBV29-1 and TRBJ1-4; 9 bases line up with TRBD1. Here the CDR3 DNA reads TGCAGCGTTTCGCCCGGGACAGGGAAGGAAAAACTGTTTTTT. This sequence encodes CSVSPGTGKEKLFF.